This passage covers 10 T cell receptor beta chains from one sample sequenced in a study of T cells after yellow fever vaccination. TCRdb independently ran MiXCR on the 5' RACE reads; one entry per CDR3 protein. The top ten clones hold 15% to 20% of a sample with more than 250,000 distinct CDR3 sequences, around 7.3% of them seen once. The specimen was PBMCs, collected approximately 47 days after the first yellow fever vaccination. These receptors all stem from a man aged 18 to 30 who received the YFV17D yellow fever vaccine.

This clonotype was recorded a few times. The genes are TRBV6-2 or TRBV6-3 and TRBJ1-5; 7 bases align to TRBD1. Germline V gene sequence: CDR1 MNHEY, CDR2 SVGEGT. V lost 7 bases to trimming and J lost 2 bases; unmatched junction nucleotides: 5. The CDR3 is 14 residues long. The CDR3 bases are TGTGCCAGCATCCAGACAGGGCGCAATCAGCCCCAGCATTTT. Translated: CASIQTGRNQPQHF.

Only a few counts were recorded for this clonotype. The rearrangement uses TRBV4-3 and TRBJ1-5, with 8 bases that match TRBD1. V shed 0 bases and J 2 bases; nucleotides not matched to a gene: 15. Looked up from germline, CDR1 is LGHNA and CDR2 is YSLEER. CDR3 length: 20 amino acids. This CDR3 is CASSQDWIRGRFYGNQPQHF. In DNA form, the CDR3 reads TGCGCCAGCAGCCAAGATTGGATCAGGGGGCGCTTCTATGGCAATCAGCCCCAGCATTTT.

CDR3 region: CATSSDRAVYNSPLHF. DNA for the CDR3: TGTGCCACCAGCAGTGACCGGGCCGTATATAATTCACCCCTCCACTTT. The chain joins TRBV15 to TRBJ1-6; D is uncertain. V lost 3 bases, J lost 4 bases, and 13 bases lay in between. Looked up from germline, CDR1 is LNHNV and CDR2 is YYDKDF (reference sequence). This CDR3 has 16 residues.

The chain is built from TRBV28 and TRBJ2-3; no clear D. Trimming left V 5 bases short and J 1 base short, with 16 bases between. The CDR3 loop spans 16 amino acids. The germline V gene encodes CDR1 MDHEN and CDR2 SYDVKM. In nucleotides, the CDR3 is TGTGCCAGCAGTCCCCGTCGGCTCTGGGGCACAGATACGCAGTATTTT. It encodes CASSPRRLWGTDTQYF.

The chain combines TRBV2 with TRBJ2-1; 11 positions match TRBD2. Germline V gene sequence: CDR1 SNHLY, CDR2 FYNNEI. The CDR3 is 15 residues long. V lost 7 bases and J lost 3; bases outside the gene matches: 5. The CDR3 coding sequence is TGTGCCAGCAAAAAGGGACTAGCGGACTACAATGAGCAGTTCTTC. This translates into CASKKGLADYNEQFF. The full variable domain, completed using reference TRBV2 and TRBJ2-1, is EPEVTQTPSHQVTQMGQEVILRCVPISNHLYFYWYRQILGQKVEFLVSFYNNEISEKSEIFDDQFSVERPDGSNFTLKIRSTKLEDSAMYFCASKKGLADYNEQFFGPGTRLTVL.

V is TRBV15 and J is TRBJ2-1; 9 bases are shared with TRBD2. J was trimmed by 7 bases and V by 5 bases; bases with no gene match: 15. In germline, CDR1 is LNHNV, CDR2 YYDKDF (reference sequence). The CDR3 totals 17 residues. The CDR3 loop reads CATSESSRGGDQNEQFF. The CDR3 nucleotides are TGTGCCACCAGCGAATCCTCGCGGGGGGGCGATCAAAATGAGCAGTTCTTC.

This clonotype was seen a handful of times. This chain uses TRBV5-1 with TRBJ2-5; 8 nucleotides agree with TRBD2. The CDR3 runs 14 residues. Germline CDR1 reads SGHRS; CDR2 reads YFSETQ. J gave up 4 bases and V 5 bases, and 7 bases lay outside the gene matches. CDR3 sequence reads: CASRPGGPGETQYF. For the CDR3, the DNA is TGCGCCAGCAGGCCGGGGGGGCCTGGAGAGACCCAGTACTTC.

This clonotype was seen ten or more times. The chain combines TRBV5-1 with TRBJ1-1; 8 nucleotides match TRBD1. The J segment lost 5 bases and the V segment lost 4 bases, leaving 7 bases of the junction unmatched. Germline CDR1 is SGHRS and CDR2 is YFSETQ. This CDR3 contains 14 residues. The CDR3, as DNA: TGCGCCAGCAGCATGGGGGACAGGCAGACTGAAGCTTTCTTT. Residues: CASSMGDRQTEAFF.

The J gene is TRBJ1-1, the V gene TRBV12-3 or TRBV12-4; unclear D gene. Trimming took off 5 bases at V and 2 bases at J, with 9 bases between the two ends. The CDR3 consists of 13 residues. The CDR3 DNA sequence: TGTGCCAGCAGTACCTCAGATAACACTGAAGCTTTCTTT. It translates to CASSTSDNTEAFF.

This clonotype was recorded at least ten times. The V call is TRBV10-3, the J call TRBJ2-5; TRBD2 aligns across 7 bases. Germline V gene data show CDR1 as ENHRY and CDR2 as SYGVKD. The V gene end was trimmed by 10 bases and the J gene end by 2 bases; junction bases not matched to a gene: 10. The CDR3 is made up of 14 amino acids. CDR3 loop: CATRGREGQETQYF. DNA of the CDR3: TGTGCCACCAGAGGGAGGGAAGGGCAAGAGACCCAGTACTTC.